The 26 T cell receptor beta chains below come from one sample, sequenced in a study. TCRdb fed the RT-PCR reads into MiXCR, producing one record per CDR3 protein. The sample has 650,000 to 800,000 distinct CDR3 sequences, 14% seen once. Sequencing input: memory CD4+ T cells from blood. Receptor source: a female donor in good health, serving as a healthy control.

The chain carries TRBV4-2 and TRBJ1-4; possible D gene TRBD1, 6 bases. Germline V gives CDR1 LGHNA, CDR2 YNFKEQ. Trimming shortened V by 1 base and J by 6 bases, and 12 bases separated the two germline ends. The CDR3 contains 15 residues. The CDR3 spells CASSQAGGADEKLFF. As DNA, the CDR3 is TGTGCCAGCAGCCAAGCCGGGGGGGCGGATGAAAAACTGTTTTTT.

This chain connects TRBV28 to TRBJ2-7; 7 nucleotides align to TRBD1. The junction had 14 bases not matched to a gene; V was cut back by 4 bases and J by 2 bases. CDR1 is MDHEN and CDR2 is SYDVKM in the germline V gene. This CDR3 is built from 17 residues. In DNA, the CDR3 is TGTGCCAGCAGTTCTTTGGGGACAGCTCATCCCACCTACGAGCAGTACTTC. Translated: CASSSLGTAHPTYEQYF.

This clonotype was seen more than once but under ten times. The rearrangement links TRBV7-2 to TRBJ1-1; 7 bases align to TRBD1. V lost 5 bases and J lost 1; bases outside the gene matches: 4. The germline V gene has CDR1 SGHTA and CDR2 FQGNSA. The CDR3 covers 14 residues. CDR3 nucleotide sequence: TGTGCCAGCAGCGTACAGGGGCCGAACACTGAAGCTTTCTTT. Its translation is CASSVQGPNTEAFF.

The chain uses TRBV7-2 and TRBJ2-2; D is unresolved. From germline, CDR1 is SGHTA and CDR2 FQGNSA. CDR3 length: 16 amino acids. The germline V and J ends were trimmed by 3 bases and 1 base, with 12 bases remaining between them. The DNA of the CDR3 is TGTGCCAGCAGCTTCCAACCTTTAGGGAACACCGGGGAGCTGTTTTTT. Its translation: CASSFQPLGNTGELFF.

In this sample, this clonotype turned up once. This chain links TRBV6-2 or TRBV6-3 with TRBJ1-1; weak D call: TRBD1 (5 bases). This CDR3 spans 14 amino acids. V lost 3 bases and J lost 6, with 14 bases in between. Germline lookup yields CDR1 MNHEY and CDR2 SVGEGT. The CDR3 DNA follows: TGTGCCAGCAGTTATGGGGCAGGGTACGCTGAAGCTTTCTTT. Amino acid sequence: CASSYGAGYAEAFF.

The V call is TRBV10-3, the J call TRBJ2-2; D may be TRBD2 (5 bases). Germline values: CDR1 ENHRY, CDR2 SYGVKD. CDR3 length equals 14 residues. Trimming took 7 bases from V and 6 from J, leaving 15 bases between them. CDR3 loop: CAITEFLGAGELFF. CDR3 nucleotides: TGTGCCATCACCGAATTCCTGGGAGCCGGGGAGCTGTTTTTT.

This clonotype was counted many times. V is TRBV15 and J is TRBJ1-6; D is unclear. The V end lost 0 bases, the J end lost 7 bases, and 10 bases lay between the germline ends. Per germline, CDR1 LNHNV and CDR2 YYDKDF (reference sequence). CDR3 length: 15 amino acids. The CDR3 DNA reads TGTGCCACCAGCAGAGAAGCGGCGGGGAATTCACCCCTCCACTTT. This sequence encodes CATSREAAGNSPLHF. Supplemented by reference TRBV15 and TRBJ1-6, the full variable domain reads DAMVIQNPRYQVTQFGKPVTLSCSQTLNHNVMYWYQQKSSQAPKLLFHYYDKDFNNEADTPDNFQSRRPNTSFCFLDIRSPGLGDTAMYLCATSREAAGNSPLHFGNGTRLTVT.

This clonotype was detected only a few times. The chain combines TRBV18 with TRBJ1-6; the D gene is possibly TRBD1 (6 bases). The CDR3 has 13 residues. V was trimmed by 3 bases and J by 6 bases, leaving 6 bases between them. Looked up from germline, CDR1 is KGHSH and CDR2 is LQKENI. In DNA, the CDR3 is TGTGCCAGCTCACCGGGGGCTAATTCACCCCTCCACTTT. Protein: CASSPGANSPLHF.

A few counts support this clonotype. The chain combines TRBV5-1 with TRBJ2-5, with 9 bases fitting TRBD2. Germline loops: CDR1 SGHRS, CDR2 YFSETQ. The V gene end was trimmed by 0 bases and the J gene end by 7 bases; junction bases not matched to a gene: 10. CDR3 length equals 16 residues. The CDR3 sequence: CASSLDVAGALRTQYF. The CDR3, as DNA: TGCGCCAGCAGCTTGGATGTAGCGGGAGCGCTACGGACCCAGTACTTC.

V is TRBV20-1 and J is TRBJ2-3, with 10 bases identical to TRBD2. Germline V gene sequence: CDR1 DFQATT, CDR2 SNEGSKA (reference sequence). J gave up 1 base and V 3 bases, and 10 bases lay outside the gene matches. This CDR3 has 17 residues. The CDR3 DNA reads TGCAGTGCTAGTCGGCTAGCGGGAGTGGGGGGCACAGATACGCAGTATTTT. This encodes CSASRLAGVGGTDTQYF.

This clonotype was found a few times. This rearrangement joins TRBV7-2 to TRBJ2-7, with D perhaps matching TRBD1 or TRBD2 (5 bases each). Trimming removed 2 bases at V and 3 bases at J, with 14 bases between. From germline, CDR1 is SGHTA and CDR2 FQGNSA. The CDR3 is 15 amino acids. CDR3 in amino acids: CASSLNAGTNYEQYF. CDR3 bases: TGTGCCAGCAGCTTAAACGCCGGGACGAACTACGAGCAGTACTTC.

The sample holds a few counts of this clonotype. The chain recombines TRBV11-2 with TRBJ2-1; 14 nucleotides align to TRBD2. J lost 5 bases, V lost 4 bases, and 4 bases had no gene match. CDR3 length: 16 residues. From germline, CDR1 is SGHAT and CDR2 FQNNGV. The CDR3 sequence: CASSWTSGGSDNEQFF. In DNA, the CDR3 is TGTGCCAGCAGCTGGACTAGCGGGGGGTCCGACAATGAGCAGTTCTTC.

This clonotype was seen many times. The chain links TRBV12-3 or TRBV12-4 to TRBJ2-7; the D gene is possibly TRBD2 (6 bases). The CDR3 is 12 amino acids. V was pared by 3 bases and J by 3 bases, with 6 bases between. The CDR3 nucleotides are TGTGCCAGCAGTTTGGGACTCTACGAGCAGTACTTC. This translates into CASSLGLYEQYF.

The chain has TRBV4-1 and TRBJ2-5; 13 bases are a match to TRBD2. Germline V gives CDR1 MGHRA, CDR2 YSYEKL. This CDR3 has 17 amino acids. V gave up 3 bases and J gave up 4 bases; unmatched junction bases: 8. For the CDR3, the DNA is TGCGCCAGCAGCCAGACTAGCGGGGGGCTAGGAAGAGAGACCCAGTACTTC. Encoded protein: CASSQTSGGLGRETQYF.

This clonotype was counted between two and nine times. J is TRBJ1-3 and V is TRBV6-4; D remains unclear. Germline CDR1 MRHNA, CDR2 SNTAGT. The CDR3 has 14 residues. V was trimmed by 8 bases and J by 2 bases, leaving 13 bases between them. The CDR3 loop reads CASSPGLAGNTIYF. CDR3 nucleotides: TGTGCCAGCTCACCGGGTCTCGCTGGAAACACCATATATTTT.

This chain links TRBV7-2 with TRBJ2-7, with D unresolved. Germline-derived CDR1 and CDR2 are SGHTA and FQGNSA. The CDR3 covers 12 residues. The V and J ends lost 5 bases and 0 bases respectively, with 5 bases between them. The CDR3 coding sequence is TGTGCCAGCAGCGCAATCTCCTACGAGCAGTACTTC. The encoded protein is CASSAISYEQYF. Combining the CDR3 with reference TRBV7-2 and TRBJ2-7 gives the whole variable domain GAGVSQSPSNKVTEKGKDVELRCDPISGHTALYWYRQSLGQGLEFLIYFQGNSAPDKSGLPSDRFSAERTGGSVSTLTIQRTQQEDSAVYLCASSAISYEQYFGPGTRLTVT.

This clonotype turned up a few times. This chain links TRBV5-1 with TRBJ2-1; D is undetermined. The CDR3 sequence is 13 residues long. V lost 5 bases and J 2 bases, leaving 8 bases between the germline ends. Germline CDR1 is SGHRS and CDR2 is YFSETQ. Here the CDR3 DNA reads TGCGCCAGCAGAGCTGACACCTACAATGAGCAGTTCTTC. Its translation is CASRADTYNEQFF.

In this sample, this clonotype turned up many times. This sequence joins TRBV20-1 and TRBJ2-3; tentative D call: TRBD1 (6 bases). CDR3 length: 15 residues. Germline CDR1 is DFQATT and CDR2 is SNEGSKA (reference sequence). V was cut by 6 bases and J by 1 base, with 17 bases left in between. The CDR3: CSAPPAGGRTDTQYF. CDR3 coding DNA: TGCAGTGCCCCTCCAGCTGGGGGCCGCACAGATACGCAGTATTTT.

In this sample, this clonotype turned up a few times. V and J are TRBV5-1 and TRBJ1-1; 7 positions agree with TRBD1. CDR1 is SGHRS and CDR2 is YFSETQ in the germline V gene. The CDR3 extends over 15 amino acids. Germline trimming cut 1 base from V and 2 bases from J; bases unmatched to any gene: 5. CDR3 amino acids: CASSLPQGTNTEAFF. The DNA of the CDR3 is TGCGCCAGCAGCTTGCCACAGGGGACTAACACTGAAGCTTTCTTT.

This clonotype came up a few times. The genes are TRBV6-5 and TRBJ2-7, with D possibly matching TRBD2 (7 bases). Germline V gene data show CDR1 as MNHEY and CDR2 as SVGAGI. This CDR3 contains 16 residues. With 5 bases removed from V and 6 bases from J, the gap between germline ends came to 23 bases. The chain's CDR3 is CASSPPPGGGAGEQYF. The CDR3 DNA reads TGTGCCAGCAGTCCCCCCCCAGGTGGGGGGGCGGGCGAGCAGTACTTC.

This clonotype was recorded a few times. This rearrangement joins TRBV27 to TRBJ1-5; D is possibly TRBD1 (5 bases). The CDR3 is 13 amino acids. With 3 bases removed from V and 5 bases from J, the gap between germline ends came to 8 bases. CDR1 and CDR2 from the germline V gene are MNHEY and SMNVEV (reference sequence). CDR3 DNA: TGTGCCAGCAGTTTTCTCAGGGATCAGCCCCAGCATTTT. This translates into CASSFLRDQPQHF.

V and J are TRBV3-1 and TRBJ1-1; 10 bases align to TRBD1. The CDR3 runs to 14 residues. Germline-derived CDR1 and CDR2 are LGHDT and YNNKEL (reference sequence). V lost 1 base to trimming and J lost 7 bases; unmatched junction nucleotides: 3. Written as DNA, the CDR3 is TGTGCCAGCAGCCAAGCGGGACAGGGGTTTGAAGCTTTCTTT. Protein sequence: CASSQAGQGFEAFF. Looking up the rest from reference TRBV3-1 and TRBJ1-1 gives the full variable domain: DTAVSQTPKYLVTQMGNDKSIKCEQNLGHDTMYWYKQDSKKFLKIMFSYNNKELIINETVPNRFSPKSPDKAHLNLHINSLELGDSAVYFCASSQAGQGFEAFFGQGTRLTVV.

The chain uses TRBV28 and TRBJ1-1; unclear D gene. V was pared by 0 bases and J by 11 bases, with 13 bases between. This CDR3 contains 13 residues. Germline V gene lookup returns CDR1 MDHEN and CDR2 SYDVKM. In DNA form, the CDR3 reads TGTGCCAGCAGTTTATGGACCCTTACGGGGGCTTTCTTT. Translated, it gives CASSLWTLTGAFF.

This chain links TRBV28 with TRBJ2-7, with D unresolved. Germline loops: CDR1 MDHEN, CDR2 SYDVKM. This CDR3 is 16 amino acids long. V dropped 5 bases and J dropped 0 bases, with 17 bases sitting between them. This CDR3 reads CASSPLGTLSSYEQYF. The CDR3 nucleotides are TGTGCCAGCAGTCCTCTGGGAACATTAAGCTCCTACGAGCAGTACTTC.

This clonotype was counted only a few times. The rearrangement joins TRBV5-4 to TRBJ1-5; TRBD1 agrees at 7 bases. Germline V CDR1 and CDR2: SGHNT, YYREEE (reference sequence). The CDR3 loop spans 14 amino acids. The junction had 6 bases not matched to a gene; V was cut back by 2 bases and J by 7 bases. CDR3 DNA: TGTGCCAGCAGCTTAGGGGGGACAGAGCAGCCCCAGCATTTT. Its translation is CASSLGGTEQPQHF.

V is TRBV2 and J is TRBJ2-3; the D is unclear. Germline assignment: CDR1 SNHLY and CDR2 FYNNEI. Trimming shortened V by 5 bases and J by 4 bases, and 13 bases separated the two germline ends. This CDR3 spans 14 amino acids. As DNA, the CDR3 is TGTGCCAGCAGTCCCGGCTCCATGGCAGATACGCAGTATTTT. It encodes CASSPGSMADTQYF.